The 30 T cell receptor beta chains listed next were all sequenced from one sample in a study of OX40 agonist ivuxolimab in advanced cancers. Assay: immunoSEQ multiplex PCR; the TCRdb copy retains only in-frame clones and omits some. Of over 100,000 clones listed, approximately 92% are singletons. Here the sequenced sample was CD4+ or CD8+ T cells sorted from blood, taken in a trial of the OX40 agonist ivuxolimab. The receptors were sampled from an adult with an advanced solid tumor such as melanoma, head and neck, liver or kidney cancer.

V and J are TRBV28 and TRBJ1-2, with a tentative D call TRBD1 (6 bases). The germline V gene has CDR1 MDHEN and CDR2 SYDVKM. This CDR3 is 15 amino acids long. The germline V and J ends were trimmed by 8 bases and 9 bases, with 25 bases remaining between them. The CDR3 sequence is CASREVGAGLWSYTF. CDR3 sequence (DNA): TGTGCCAGCCGGGAGGTGGGGGCAGGGCTATGGAGCTACACCTTC.

The chain is built from TRBV7-3 and TRBJ1-3; D is undetermined. V gave up 2 bases and J gave up 4 bases, with 6 bases separating them. This CDR3 spans 13 amino acids. Germline CDR1 is SGHTA and CDR2 is FQGTGA. The CDR3 region is CASSLYVGNTIYF. CDR3 nucleotides: TGTGCCAGCAGCTTATATGTGGGAAACACCATATATTTT. Together with reference TRBV7-3 and TRBJ1-3, the CDR3 gives the full variable domain: GAGVSQTPSNKVTEKGKYVELRCDPISGHTALYWYRQSLGQGPEFLIYFQGTGAADDSGLPNDRFFAVRPEGSVSTLKIQRTERGDSAVYLCASSLYVGNTIYFGEGSWLTVV.

This chain joins TRBV7-2 and TRBJ2-3; 7 positions agree with TRBD2. Per the germline V gene, CDR1 is SGHTA and CDR2 is FQGNSA. The length of the CDR3 is 16 residues. Germline trimming cut 5 bases from V and 0 bases from J; bases unmatched to any gene: 8. The chain's CDR3 is CASSPRGGGSTDTQYF. CDR3 bases: TGTGCCAGCAGCCCCCGTGGGGGGGGGAGCACAGATACGCAGTATTTT.

The chain uses TRBV4-3 and TRBJ1-5; unclear D gene. The CDR3 has 19 amino acids. V was pared by 0 bases and J by 0 bases, with 18 bases between. From germline, CDR1 is LGHNA and CDR2 YSLEER. The CDR3 bases are TGCGCCAGCAGCCAAGATCTTCTCTTTCTCGGGAGTAGCAATCAGCCCCAGCATTTT. This sequence encodes CASSQDLLFLGSSNQPQHF.

The chain carries TRBV19 and TRBJ1-4; no firm D call. Germline V lookup: CDR1 LNHDA, CDR2 SQIVND (reference sequence). The CDR3 spans 15 residues. V was shortened by 7 bases and J by 0 bases, with 12 bases between the two germline ends. CDR3 protein: CASKRLQPTNEKLFF. CDR3 DNA: TGTGCCAGTAAGAGACTACAACCAACTAATGAAAAACTGTTTTTT.

The gene calls are TRBV2 and TRBJ2-5; no reliable D call. In germline, CDR1 is SNHLY, CDR2 FYNNEI. The CDR3 loop spans 11 amino acids. The V end was cut by 4 bases, the J end by 5 bases, with 5 bases between. For the CDR3, the DNA is TGTGCCAGCAGTGTGGCGGAGACCCAGTACTTC. It specifies CASSVAETQYF. Together with reference TRBV2 and TRBJ2-5, the CDR3 gives the full variable domain: EPEVTQTPSHQVTQMGQEVILRCVPISNHLYFYWYRQILGQKVEFLVSFYNNEISEKSEIFDDQFSVERPDGSNFTLKIRSTKLEDSAMYFCASSVAETQYFGPGTRLLVL.

The genes are TRBV5-1 and TRBJ2-3; D is unclear. The CDR3 runs to 15 residues. Looked up from germline, CDR1 is SGHRS and CDR2 is YFSETQ. Deletions cut 0 bases from V and 1 base from J, with 9 bases between. DNA of the CDR3: TGCGCCAGCAGCTTGGAATCGGTCGGCACAGATACGCAGTATTTT. Its translation: CASSLESVGTDTQYF.

This chain joins TRBV6-5 and TRBJ2-7; tentative D call: TRBD2 (5 bases). Trimming shortened V by 2 bases and J by 6 bases, and 14 bases separated the two germline ends. The germline V gene has CDR1 MNHEY and CDR2 SVGAGI. The CDR3 runs 14 residues. CDR3 DNA sequence: TGTGCCAGCAGTTACCGCGGGCCGGCGACCGAGCAGTACTTC. This encodes CASSYRGPATEQYF.

The chain carries TRBV7-9 and TRBJ2-5; 11 bases map to TRBD2. J lost 13 bases, V lost 0 bases, and 4 bases had no gene match. The CDR3 totals 13 residues. The germline CDR1 and CDR2 sequences are SEHNR and FQNEAQ (reference sequence). CDR3: CASSLAASGRTYF. CDR3 DNA sequence: TGTGCCAGCAGCTTAGCCGCTAGCGGGAGGACGTACTTC.

The CDR3: CASSLRQEQETQYF. In DNA form, the CDR3 reads TGTGCCAGCAGCCTTAGACAGGAGCAAGAGACCCAGTACTTC. The V and J genes are TRBV7-2 and TRBJ2-5, with D perhaps TRBD1 (6 bases). The germline V gene has CDR1 SGHTA and CDR2 FQGNSA. The CDR3 has 14 amino acids. V gave up 5 bases and J gave up 2 bases, with 12 bases separating them.

This clone showed up just once. The chain is built from TRBV6-6 and TRBJ1-1; D is uncertain. V lost 0 bases, J lost 7 bases, and 9 bases lay in between. Looked up from germline, CDR1 is MNHNY and CDR2 is SVGAGI (reference sequence). CDR3 size: 13 residues. CDR3 nucleotide sequence: TGTGCCAGCAGTTACTCCGTCGACCGTGAAGCTTTCTTT. It yields the protein CASSYSVDREAFF.

The chain uses TRBV19 and TRBJ2-3, with D possibly being TRBD1 or TRBD2 (6 bases each). Trimming left V 3 bases short and J 6 bases short, with 16 bases between. The CDR3 consists of 15 residues. Germline V gene sequence: CDR1 LNHDA, CDR2 SQIVND (reference sequence). Here the CDR3 reads CASSIQGGSPDTQYF. CDR3 DNA: TGTGCCAGTAGTATTCAAGGGGGGAGTCCGGATACGCAGTATTTT.

This chain joins TRBV28 and TRBJ2-7; 8 bases agree with TRBD1. Germline assignment: CDR1 MDHEN and CDR2 SYDVKM. Trimming cost V 4 bases and J 4 bases; bases outside gene matches: 6. This CDR3 comprises 14 residues. DNA of the CDR3: TGTGCCAGCAGTTCCCAGGGGGCGAGATACGAGCAGTACTTC. Amino acids: CASSSQGARYEQYF. The full variable domain, rest sourced from reference TRBV28 and TRBJ2-7, is DVKVTQSSRYLVKRTGEKVFLECVQDMDHENMFWYRQDPGLGLRLIYFSYDVKMKEKGDIPEGYSVSREKKERFSLILESASTNQTSMYLCASSSQGARYEQYFGPGTRLTVT.

The V gene is TRBV4-3, the J gene TRBJ2-1; maybe TRBD2 (6 bases). This CDR3 region has 14 residues. Germline lookup yields CDR1 LGHNA and CDR2 YSLEER. Between the trimmed V and J ends, which lost 4 bases and 5 bases, there was a span of 12 bases. CDR3 in DNA: TGCGCCAGCAGCCTGACTAGATGGGACAATGAGCAGTTCTTC. Translation gives CASSLTRWDNEQFF.

This clone was found a few times. This chain connects TRBV10-1 to TRBJ1-5, with D uncertain. V was clipped by 0 bases and J by 7 bases, with 4 bases between them. The germline gives CDR1 WNHNN, CDR2 SYGVQD (reference sequence). This CDR3 is built from 12 residues. For the CDR3, the DNA is TGCGCCAGCAGTGAGTCGGCCCAGCCCCAGCATTTT. It translates to CASSESAQPQHF.

This chain joins TRBV6-5 and TRBJ2-5, with D tentatively TRBD1 (6 bases). Germline V gene data show CDR1 as MNHEY and CDR2 as SVGAGI. The V gene lost 5 bases and the J gene lost 4 bases, with 14 bases spanning the gap. CDR3 length equals 14 residues. The CDR3 reads CASSPREGVETQYF. In DNA form, the CDR3 reads TGTGCCAGCAGTCCCCGAGAGGGGGTAGAGACCCAGTACTTC.

The rearrangement links TRBV21-1 to TRBJ1-5. TRBV21-1 has pseudogene status. The CDR3 length is 15 residues. This chain's CDR3 is CASSKGAFSNQPQHF. CDR3 DNA sequence: TGTGCCAGCAGCAAAGGAGCCTTTAGCAATCAGCCCCAGCATTTT.

The rearrangement uses TRBV19 and TRBJ2-2; D is unresolved. Trimming cost V 9 bases and J 4 bases, with 9 bases left between them. Germline V gene data show CDR1 as LNHDA and CDR2 as SQIVND (reference sequence). The CDR3 has 12 amino acids. In DNA, the CDR3 is TGTGCCAGCCTCATGGGCACCGGGGAGCTGTTTTTT. Its translation: CASLMGTGELFF.

This clone was seen only once. The rearrangement joins TRBV4-2 to TRBJ1-5; TRBD1 might be the D (5 bases). The CDR3 spans 16 residues. Looked up from germline, CDR1 is LGHNA and CDR2 is YNFKEQ. Trimming removed 0 bases from V and 5 bases from J, with 14 bases in between. The CDR3 here is CASSQEGKDTYQPQHF. CDR3 coding DNA: TGTGCCAGCAGCCAAGAAGGGAAGGACACTTATCAGCCCCAGCATTTT.

This clone was counted a single time. The CDR3 sequence: CASRPGTSSTDTQYF. CDR3 in DNA: TGTGCCAGCAGGCCTGGGACTTCTAGCACAGATACGCAGTATTTT. J is TRBJ2-3 and V is TRBV5-4; perhaps TRBD2 as D (6 bases). Germline CDR1 and CDR2: SGHNT and YYREEE (reference sequence). There are 15 residues in the CDR3. The ends were cut back, 5 bases at V and 0 bases at J, with 13 bases in the middle.

The rearrangement uses TRBV2 and TRBJ1-5; 7 bases map to TRBD1. Germline V gene sequence: CDR1 SNHLY, CDR2 FYNNEI. J gave up 4 bases and V 5 bases, and 5 bases lay outside the gene matches. The CDR3 is made up of 14 amino acids. DNA of the CDR3: TGTGCCAGCAGTCCCACAGGGGTGAATCAGCCCCAGCATTTT. It is translated as CASSPTGVNQPQHF. Full variable domain (missing parts from reference TRBV2 and TRBJ1-5): EPEVTQTPSHQVTQMGQEVILRCVPISNHLYFYWYRQILGQKVEFLVSFYNNEISEKSEIFDDQFSVERPDGSNFTLKIRSTKLEDSAMYFCASSPTGVNQPQHFGDGTRLSIL.

The chain has TRBV10-3 and TRBJ2-1, with 7 positions matching TRBD2. There are 17 residues in the CDR3. V lost 0 bases and J lost 1; bases outside the gene matches: 6. The germline gives CDR1 ENHRY, CDR2 SYGVKD. The CDR3 protein is CAISESGGGTSYNEQFF. The CDR3, as DNA: TGTGCCATCAGTGAGTCGGGGGGAGGGACTTCCTACAATGAGCAGTTCTTC.

The chain joins TRBV6-1 to TRBJ1-6, with TRBD1 matching over 9 bases. Germline loops: CDR1 MNHNS, CDR2 SASEGT. V lost 5 bases and J lost 5; bases outside the gene matches: 1. This CDR3 has 14 residues. This CDR3 reads CASSRQGDNSPLHF. CDR3 sequence (DNA): TGTGCCAGCAGTCGACAGGGGGATAATTCACCCCTCCACTTT.

This chain links TRBV9 with TRBJ1-2; D is uncertain. Trimming stripped 1 base from V and 2 bases from J, with 6 bases between. The germline CDR1 and CDR2 sequences are SGDLS and YYNGEE. This CDR3 region has 13 residues. The CDR3 DNA reads as TGTGCCAGCAGCGTAACCGAAAACTATGGCTACACCTTC. Its translation: CASSVTENYGYTF.

The J gene is TRBJ2-3, the V gene TRBV9, with D possibly being TRBD2 (5 bases). Germline V gene data show CDR1 as SGDLS and CDR2 as YYNGEE. Trimming took off 1 base at V and 1 base at J, with 13 bases between the two ends. The CDR3 loop spans 16 amino acids. The CDR3 loop is CASSVISRGGTDTQYF. In DNA form, the CDR3 reads TGTGCCAGCAGCGTAATCAGCCGGGGTGGCACAGATACGCAGTATTTT.

The chain uses TRBV4-2 and TRBJ2-3, with D maybe TRBD2 (6 bases). Germline V gene lookup returns CDR1 LGHNA and CDR2 YNFKEQ. CDR3 size: 17 residues. Trimming removed 1 base from V and 0 bases from J, with 14 bases in between. The CDR3: CASSQATSGPSTDTQYF. The CDR3, as DNA: TGTGCCAGCAGCCAAGCAACGAGCGGGCCTAGCACAGATACGCAGTATTTT.

This clone was counted between two and nine times. The V call is TRBV7-3, the J call TRBJ2-7; D is perhaps TRBD2 (6 bases). Germline V gene lookup returns CDR1 SGHTA and CDR2 FQGTGA. The CDR3 runs to 13 residues. The germline V and J ends were trimmed by 3 bases and 4 bases, with 10 bases remaining between them. CDR3 loop: CASSFRGNYEQYF. In DNA, the CDR3 is TGTGCCAGCAGCTTTCGGGGGAATTACGAGCAGTACTTC.

This chain uses TRBV11-2 with TRBJ2-1, with 9 bases lining up with TRBD2. V trimming: 5 bases; J trimming: 4 bases; junction bases outside the gene matches: 6. In germline, CDR1 is SGHAT, CDR2 FQNNGV. The CDR3 sequence is 15 residues long. This CDR3 is CASSVTSGSYNEQFF. For the CDR3, the DNA is TGTGCCAGCAGCGTTACTAGCGGGTCATACAATGAGCAGTTCTTC. Full variable domain (outside the CDR3, taken from reference TRBV11-2 and TRBJ2-1): EAGVAQSPRYKIIEKRQSVAFWCNPISGHATLYWYQQILGQGPKLLIQFQNNGVVDDSQLPKDRFSAERLKGVDSTLKIQPAKLEDSAVYLCASSVTSGSYNEQFFGPGTRLTVL.

The J gene is TRBJ1-1, the V gene TRBV6-1, with D perhaps TRBD1 (5 bases). CDR1 and CDR2 from the germline V gene are MNHNS and SASEGT. Trimming cost V 4 bases and J 5 bases, with 11 bases left between them. The CDR3 is made up of 13 amino acids. Here the CDR3 DNA reads TGTGCCAGCAGTGTGGGCAGGGAGACTGAAGCTTTCTTT. Translation: CASSVGRETEAFF.

J is TRBJ2-1 and V is TRBV7-2; 14 bases line up with TRBD2. Germline values: CDR1 SGHTA, CDR2 FQGNSA. This CDR3 is 17 amino acids long. Losses at the gene ends were 5 bases for V and 0 bases for J; bases not matched to a gene: 3. DNA of the CDR3: TGTGCCAGCAGCGCCGGGACTAGCGGGAGCTCCTACAATGAGCAGTTCTTC. It yields the protein CASSAGTSGSSYNEQFF.